This T cell receptor beta chain was found in a study of long-term antiretroviral therapy in people with HIV (dated by TCRdb to between 2021 and 2023). Looking at the study overall: The earliest samples were collected approximately a decade before the 2015 WHO recommendation for immediate ART, a period when ART was typically delayed until CD4 counts fell. This retrospective serial study examined whether starting ART and sustained HIV suppression were associated with changes in the composition and diversity of the TRB repertoire in peripheral blood. A total of roughly 200 cryopreserved PBMC samples were contributed to the cohort by 30 adults with confirmed HIV infection, with samples collected serially over a mean of 6 years (range 1-12). Of the roughly 30 participants with HIV, fewer than twelve were female. No cross-contamination during QIAcube processing was shown when test extractions of a monoclonal T-cell line were performed alongside about 30 polyclonal samples.

General study outcomes and caveats: No data were available on ART adherence, viral resistance or therapy changes, limiting inferences about post-ART repertoire changes. ART initiation was associated with a significant increase in TRB diversity, but diversity stayed significantly below transplant donor controls even after long-term ART. The samples span the years 2004 to 2017, and the ART regimens used at that time may not be as effective as current regimens. Unsorted PBMC were profiled instead of sorted CD4+ and CD8+ T cells because pre-ART samples had limited cell numbers. CDR3 length ranges in HIV repertoires were narrower than in controls, and network structure suggested an antigen-experienced repertoire with only a slight naive shift after ART. At every time point, the repertoire was dominated by expanded TRB clones first identified before ART initiation, although this dominance fluctuated and, in many PLHIV, declined after ART. Limited PBMC availability meant only the TCR beta chain was sequenced, without alpha chain pairing.

Comment on this clone: Its antigen is currently not known. Qualities for individual bases were not recorded, and no much larger clone is one base off.

The immunoSEQ hsTCRB v3.0 assay was used at survey level resolution to sequence the TRB variable region. TRB sequencing targeted a depth of roughly 35,000-55,000 T-cell genomes per sample. TRB libraries were pooled and sequenced on an Illumina MiSeq using a v3 150-cycle kit. Under the source paper's analysis protocol: Repertoire analysis was performed in R inside a reproducible Nextflow workflow that covered QC, data transformation and analysis. LymphoSeq2, an R package for exploring AIRR-Seq data, was used to implement the custom analyses. Several samples that yielded fewer than 5000 total TRB sequences were excluded, so that approximately 200 HIV repertoires were analyzed. Of the roughly 190 retained HIV repertoires, about 59 were collected before and around 130 after ART initiation. Repertoires were downsampled to 5000 TRB nucleotide sequences, with summary statistics averaged over 100 downsampling iterations. Only TRB sequences with CDR3 regions of at least seven amino acids were retained for analysis. Diversity was assessed using a clonality score derived from Shannon entropy and using the Gini coefficient. Repertoire networks linked the top 5000 CDR3 amino acid sequences whenever two sequences differed by an edit distance of one. For TRB CDR3 amino acid sequences, GLIPH2 was used to predict antigen specificity groups and MHC restriction. To flag known associations with CMV, EBV, HIV or tissue antigens, CDR3 amino acid sequences were compared against VDJdb and McPAS-TCR. Pre-ART, post-ART and control groups were compared with Wilcoxon signed-rank tests and Holm-Bonferroni correction. The immuneACCESS repertoire file appears here via TCRdb, limited to in-frame rearrangements. These files lack a portion of the clones; in checked studies, under half of the deficit traces to unresolved V genes, and the cause of the others is not known. The V and J calls and clone size were taken over from that table, and D and trimming were inferred from the DNA. The sample has 15,000 to 20,000 clones on record, 85% to 90% of them singletons. The top ten clones comprise under 9.5% of the sample.

To be included, a participant needed at least one PBMC sample from before ART initiation plus at least two post-ART samples. All participants with HIV were treated in the United States of America. Before DNA extraction, cryopreserved samples containing 1-10 million PBMC were thawed and washed. At the time of the earliest PBMC sample, participants with HIV were aged between roughly 23 and 60 years. PBMC samples were contributed by each participant from 1-4 timepoints before ART initiation and 2-8 timepoints after ART initiation, with a median of 7 samples. Serial HIV viral load, CD4+ T-cell count, ART history and demographic data were obtained for every participant. Using a Qiagen kit on a QIAcube, genomic DNA was extracted from unsorted PBMC, with samples processed in batches of 12. From cysteine to phenylalanine, the CDR3 is 15 amino acids long. Solely the CDR3 DNA is kept, with 45 bases framed from the first base. V is pruned by 2 bases and J by 5 bases, leaving 6 bases of the junction without a gene match. Based on the germline V gene, the CDR1 and CDR2 sequences are MNHEY and SVGAGI.

Sequencing was performed on unsorted PBMCs, taken 4.2 years after starting antiretroviral therapy. The TCR was taken from a middle-aged man with HIV. The chain is encoded by TRBV6-5 joined to TRBJ2-3; a stretch of 8 junction bases matches TRBD2. The nucleotide sequence reads TGTGCCAGCAGTTACGGGACTAGTGGGGGAGATACGCAGTATTTT. It is translated as CASSYGTSGGDTQYF.